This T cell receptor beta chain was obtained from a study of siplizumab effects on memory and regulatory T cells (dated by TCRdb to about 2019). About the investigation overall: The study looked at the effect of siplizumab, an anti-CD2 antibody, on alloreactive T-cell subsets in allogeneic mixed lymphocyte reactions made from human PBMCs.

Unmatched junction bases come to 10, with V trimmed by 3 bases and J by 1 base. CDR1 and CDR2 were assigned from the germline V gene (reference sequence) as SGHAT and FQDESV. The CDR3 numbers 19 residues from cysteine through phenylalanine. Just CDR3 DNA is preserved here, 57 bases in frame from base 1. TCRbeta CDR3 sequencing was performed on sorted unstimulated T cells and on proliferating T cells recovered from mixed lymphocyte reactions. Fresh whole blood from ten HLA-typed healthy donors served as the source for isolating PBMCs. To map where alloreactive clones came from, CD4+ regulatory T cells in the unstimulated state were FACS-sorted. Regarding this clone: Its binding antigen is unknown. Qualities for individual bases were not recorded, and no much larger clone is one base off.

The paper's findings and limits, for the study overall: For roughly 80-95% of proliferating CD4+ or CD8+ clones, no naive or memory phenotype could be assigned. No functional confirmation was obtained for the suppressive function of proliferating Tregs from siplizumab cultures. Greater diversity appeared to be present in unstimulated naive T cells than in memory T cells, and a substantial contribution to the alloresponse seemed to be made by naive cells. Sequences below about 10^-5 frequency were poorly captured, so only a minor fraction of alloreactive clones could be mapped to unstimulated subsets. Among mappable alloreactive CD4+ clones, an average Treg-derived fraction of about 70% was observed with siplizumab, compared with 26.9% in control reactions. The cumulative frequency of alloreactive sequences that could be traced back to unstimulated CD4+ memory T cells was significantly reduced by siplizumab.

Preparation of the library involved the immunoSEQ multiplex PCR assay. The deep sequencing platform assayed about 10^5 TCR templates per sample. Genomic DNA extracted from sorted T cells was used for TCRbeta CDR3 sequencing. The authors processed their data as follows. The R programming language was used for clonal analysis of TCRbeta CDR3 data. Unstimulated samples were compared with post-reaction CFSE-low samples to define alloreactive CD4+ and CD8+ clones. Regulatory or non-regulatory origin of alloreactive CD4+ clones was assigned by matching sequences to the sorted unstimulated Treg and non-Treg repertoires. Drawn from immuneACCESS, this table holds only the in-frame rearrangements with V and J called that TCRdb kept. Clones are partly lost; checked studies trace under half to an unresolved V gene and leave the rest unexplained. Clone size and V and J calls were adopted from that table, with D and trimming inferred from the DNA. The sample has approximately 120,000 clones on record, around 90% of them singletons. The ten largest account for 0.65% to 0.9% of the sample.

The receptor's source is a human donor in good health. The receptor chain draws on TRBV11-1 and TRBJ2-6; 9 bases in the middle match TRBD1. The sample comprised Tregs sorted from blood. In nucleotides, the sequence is TGTGCCAGCAGCTTGTCGACAGGGGGTTTCCTTTCTGGGGCCAACGTCCTGACTTTC. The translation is CASSLSTGGFLSGANVLTF. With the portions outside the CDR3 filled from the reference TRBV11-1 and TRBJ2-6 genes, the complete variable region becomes EAEVAQSPRYKITEKSQAVAFWCDPISGHATLYWYRQILGQGPELLVQFQDESVVDDSQLPKDRFSAERLKGVDSTLKIQPAELGDSAMYLCASSLSTGGFLSGANVLTFGAGSRLTVL.